This T cell receptor beta chain appears in the sequencing data of a study of cytomegalovirus exposure and HLA in healthy donors. Study-level findings and limits: The authors later linked a missense DCLRE1C variant to TCR beta V- and J-gene trimming.

It was with 60 Vbeta and 13 Jbeta primers that the PCR ran. The data were produced by immunoSEQ multiplex PCR, yet TCRdb's version contains in-frame clones alone and is incomplete. In the table there are roughly 180,000 clones, around 80% of which are singletons. Comments on this clone: Its antigen is undetermined.

Sequenced sample: PBMCs. The origin of this receptor is a girl aged 5 to 17 in good health and CMV-seropositive.

The CDR3 is CARGQGVRYGYTF. DNA for the CDR3: TGTGCCAGGGGACAGGGGGTACGCTATGGCTACACCTTC. The chain carries TRBV2 and TRBJ1-2; 11 bases line up with TRBD1. The V gene end was trimmed by 9 bases and the J gene end by 4 bases; junction bases not matched to a gene: 4. Looked up from germline, CDR1 is SNHLY and CDR2 is FYNNEI. The CDR3 has 13 amino acids.